The clone carrying this T cell receptor (beta chain) was detected ten times or more. What it binds is not known. The record originates from a study of identical twins. General study results and limits: Memory repertoires lacked the insertion deficit that abundant cord blood beta clonotypes showed. Out-of-frame TCR alpha sharing observed in monozygotic twins exceeded model estimates.

The length of the CDR3 is 14 residues. Trimming removed 8 bases from V and 8 bases from J, with 19 bases in between. TCRdb processed the 5' RACE reads anew with MiXCR; each CDR3 protein has one entry. This sample has under 250,000 distinct CDR3 sequences, with approximately 7.8% found just once. This sample also belongs to another study, concerning yellow fever vaccine responses in identical twins. This second study notes: Twin vaccine T cell responses reportedly seemed partly convergent, partly personalized.

Sequencing used CD8+ T cells sorted from blood. The sequence derives from a woman aged 18-29 years in good health. The chain uses TRBV12-3 or TRBV12-4 and TRBJ2-4, with D perhaps matching TRBD2 (7 bases). The CDR3 is CASARGGGVDIQYF. DNA of the CDR3: TGTGCCAGCGCGAGGGGAGGGGGAGTGGACATTCAGTACTTC.